This T cell receptor beta chain was sequenced in a study of T cell clones after liver transplantation. CDR3 length equals 14 residues. The germline V gene has CDR1 SEHNR and CDR2 FQNEAQ (reference sequence). V lost 5 bases and J lost 4, with 13 bases in between. Repertoires were generated with immunoSEQ multiplex PCR, while TCRdb's copy carries only in-frame clones and drops some. Of around 75,000 clones in the sample, 84% were seen once. Study outcomes and limitations: Graft donor-reactive T cells may have migrated into the graft rather than being deleted.

Turning to this clone: Its antigen is undetermined.

This sequence originates from a human patient who received a liver transplant. Some T cells may be transferred from the graft donor. The material sequenced was CD4+ T cells from blood, taken roughly 48 months after liver transplant. The chain joins TRBV7-9 to TRBJ2-3, with D maybe TRBD1 (6 bases). The CDR3 nucleotides are TGTGCCAGCAGCGAAACAGGGAGCGCAGATACGCAGTATTTT. Protein product: CASSETGSADTQYF.